Below, 20 T cell receptor beta chains from the same sample are listed, as sequenced in a study of TIL therapy for anti-PD-1-resistant metastatic lung cancer. As for time point: pre-treatment sample, taken before nivolumab and TIL therapy. The immunoSEQ assay was v3. This table comes from immunoSEQ multiplex PCR, and its TCRdb copy is limited to in-frame clones, with some not included. The table includes tens of thousands of clones, roughly 84% detected once. Sequencing used blood, obtained at baseline. The receptors originated from a person aged 25 to 79 with non-small cell lung cancer.

This clone was seen a single time. This chain joins TRBV3-1 (or the pseudogene TRBV3-2) and TRBJ2-5, with a weak D call TRBD2 (7 bases). The V gene's germline CDR1 is LGHDT and CDR2 YNNKEL (reference sequence). Trimming stripped 0 bases from V and 6 bases from J, with 14 bases between. The CDR3 has 15 residues. The CDR3 reads CASSQDTGGPQTQYF. The CDR3 region has the DNA TGTGCCAGCAGCCAAGATACCGGGGGGCCGCAGACCCAGTACTTC.

This chain joins TRBV10-2 and TRBJ2-3; TRBD2 agrees at 16 bases. The CDR3 length is 18 residues. CDR1 and CDR2 (germline): WSHSY, SAAADI. V lost 0 bases and J lost 1; bases outside the gene matches: 1. The chain's CDR3 is CASSESGTSGRGTDTQYF. The CDR3 region has the DNA TGCGCCAGCAGTGAGTCCGGGACTAGCGGGAGGGGCACAGATACGCAGTATTTT.

The chain couples TRBV6-4 to TRBJ1-1, with 9 bases fitting TRBD1. CDR3 size: 14 residues. Germline V gene lookup returns CDR1 MRHNA and CDR2 SNTAGT. The ends lost 5 bases at V and 7 bases at J; junction bases unmatched: 8. CDR3: CASSTGTGLYEAFF. The CDR3 DNA reads TGTGCCAGCAGTACCGGGACAGGGTTGTATGAAGCTTTCTTT.

This clone has only one observation. The rearrangement uses TRBV11-1 and TRBJ2-1; 7 bases align to TRBD1. The CDR3 is made up of 13 amino acids. Germline CDR1 reads SGHAT; CDR2 reads FQDESV (reference sequence). V lost 6 bases, J lost 5 bases, and 4 bases stayed unmatched. CDR3 residues: CASRTGTDNEQFF. In DNA form, the CDR3 reads TGTGCCAGCAGAACCGGGACAGACAATGAGCAGTTCTTC.

This clone was seen a single time. The chain uses TRBV29-1 and TRBJ2-3, with 8 bases lining up with TRBD1. J lost 2 bases, V lost 2 bases, and 3 bases had no gene match. The CDR3 covers 14 residues. Germline assignment: CDR1 SQVTM and CDR2 ANQGSEA. CDR3 bases: TGCAGCGTTGAACAGGGGGCATACACAGATACGCAGTATTTT. Translating gives CSVEQGAYTDTQYF.

The rearrangement uses TRBV7-8 and TRBJ2-7; D remains unclear. This CDR3 spans 11 amino acids. V was trimmed by 5 bases and J by 3 bases, leaving 5 bases between them. Germline V gene data show CDR1 as SGHVS and CDR2 as FQNEAQ. The CDR3 loop reads CASSTGYEQYF. For the CDR3, the DNA is TGTGCCAGCAGCACGGGCTACGAGCAGTACTTC.

The chain has TRBV4-1 and TRBJ2-7; D may be TRBD2 (6 bases). The CDR3 covers 15 residues. Germline lookup yields CDR1 MGHRA and CDR2 YSYEKL. V gave up 0 bases and J gave up 3 bases, with 12 bases separating them. CDR3 sequence reads: CASSQDWRAHYEQYF. DNA of the CDR3: TGCGCCAGCAGCCAAGATTGGAGGGCCCACTACGAGCAGTACTTC.

This clone was seen once. The V call is TRBV7-6, the J call TRBJ2-1, with D possibly being TRBD1 or TRBD2 (5 bases each). Germline V lookup: CDR1 SGHVS, CDR2 FNYEAQ. V dropped 1 base and J dropped 2 bases, with 18 bases sitting between them. CDR3 length: 18 residues. CDR3: CASSLESLGDLAYNEQFF. CDR3 DNA: TGTGCCAGCAGCTTAGAGTCATTAGGGGACCTAGCCTACAATGAGCAGTTCTTC. The full variable domain, its missing parts supplied by reference TRBV7-6 and TRBJ2-1, is GAGVSQSPRYKVTKRGQDVALRCDPISGHVSLYWYRQALGQGPEFLTYFNYEAQQDKSGLPNDRFSAERPEGSISTLTIQRTEQRDSAMYRCASSLESLGDLAYNEQFFGPGTRLTVL.

The V and J genes are TRBV9 and TRBJ1-6; D gene uncertain. The CDR3 is 14 residues long. Germline CDR1 is SGDLS and CDR2 is YYNGEE. The V gene lost 0 bases and the J gene lost 5 bases, with 6 bases spanning the gap. CDR3 in amino acids: CASSVEVNNSPLHF. The CDR3 nucleotides are TGTGCCAGCAGCGTAGAGGTCAATAATTCACCCCTCCACTTT. Together with reference TRBV9 and TRBJ1-6, the CDR3 gives the full variable domain: DSGVTQTPKHLITATGQRVTLRCSPRSGDLSVYWYQQSLDQGLQFLIQYYNGEERAKGNILERFSAQQFPDLHSELNLSSLELGDSALYFCASSVEVNNSPLHFGNGTRLTVT.

This chain links TRBV6-4 with TRBJ2-3; 10 positions match TRBD1. Germline CDR1 and CDR2: MRHNA and SNTAGT. J gave up 0 bases and V 0 bases, and 15 bases lay outside the gene matches. The CDR3 has 21 residues. In nucleotides, the CDR3 is TGTGCCAGCAGTGACTCGAGGCGGGGGACAGGGGACCACATTAGCACAGATACGCAGTATTTT. This sequence encodes CASSDSRRGTGDHISTDTQYF.

CDR3 coding DNA: TGCAGCGCCGGGGCAGGGGATTATGAGCAGTTCTTC. This translates into CSAGAGDYEQFF. The J gene is TRBJ2-1, the V gene TRBV29-1; possible D gene TRBD1, 6 bases. CDR3 size: 12 residues. The germline gives CDR1 SQVTM, CDR2 ANQGSEA. The V and J ends lost 7 bases and 8 bases respectively, with 15 bases between them.

This rearrangement joins TRBV5-8 to TRBJ1-3; tentative D call: TRBD1 (5 bases). The CDR3 is 13 residues long. Trimming took 6 bases from V and 4 from J, leaving 11 bases between them. The germline V gene encodes CDR1 SGHTS and CDR2 YDEGEE. The CDR3 is CASNPGLGNTIYF. The CDR3 bases are TGTGCCAGCAACCCAGGGCTCGGAAACACCATATATTTT.

The chain links TRBV27 to TRBJ2-7, with 9 positions matching TRBD2. The CDR3 extends over 15 amino acids. Germline loops: CDR1 MNHEY, CDR2 SMNVEV (reference sequence). Trimming took 3 bases from V and 4 from J; bases not matched to a gene: 7. CDR3 loop: CASSLGRGGWYEQYF. In DNA form, the CDR3 reads TGTGCCAGCAGTTTGGGGCGGGGGGGCTGGTACGAGCAGTACTTC.

This clone occurred once. V and J are TRBV4-1 and TRBJ2-3; D might be TRBD2 (5 bases). The V and J ends lost 1 base and 10 bases respectively, with 15 bases between them. Germline CDR1 MGHRA, CDR2 YSYEKL. This CDR3 is built from 14 residues. CDR3 sequence reads: CASSQVLGGMAQYF. The CDR3 nucleotides are TGCGCCAGCAGCCAAGTACTAGGCGGAATGGCGCAGTATTTT.

This clone is a singleton in its sample. The chain combines TRBV6-4 with TRBJ1-4; D may be TRBD1 (5 bases). In germline, CDR1 is MRHNA, CDR2 SNTAGT. V lost 5 bases, J lost 3 bases, and 7 bases lay in between. CDR3 size: 13 residues. The CDR3 sequence is CASSRGPNEKLFF. As DNA, the CDR3 is TGTGCCAGCAGTCGGGGCCCTAATGAAAAACTGTTTTTT.

This chain joins TRBV21-1 and TRBJ1-2; the DNA was not compared with TRBD1, the D call given in the table. TRBV21-1 counts as a pseudogene. The CDR3 is 18 residues long. DNA of the CDR3: TGTGCCAGCAGCAAAAGTTCTGAGGGGGTAAAAGTTTCGTGTGGCTACACCTTC. The encoded protein is CASSKSSEGVKVSCGYTF.

The V and J genes are TRBV5-1 and TRBJ2-3; D is perhaps TRBD1 (6 bases). The CDR3 spans 17 residues. Trimming shortened V by 0 bases and J by 3 bases, and 17 bases separated the two germline ends. The germline CDR1 and CDR2 sequences are SGHRS and YFSETQ. CDR3 region: CASSLAVALQGTDTQYF. The CDR3 DNA reads as TGCGCCAGCAGCTTGGCCGTGGCTCTCCAGGGGACAGATACGCAGTATTTT.

In DNA form, the CDR3 reads TGTGCCAGCTCTTTCGACAGCTATGGCTACACCTTC. Translation gives CASSFDSYGYTF. The rearrangement links TRBV18 to TRBJ1-2; D possibly corresponds to TRBD1 (5 bases). From germline, CDR1 is KGHSH and CDR2 LQKENI. The CDR3 has 12 residues. V was clipped by 6 bases and J by 4 bases, with 9 bases between them.

The V and J genes are TRBV18 and TRBJ1-2; no clear D. This CDR3 spans 14 amino acids. Germline V lookup: CDR1 KGHSH, CDR2 LQKENI. V lost 0 bases and J 2 bases, leaving 7 bases between the germline ends. CDR3 region: CASSPPNRNYGYTF. CDR3 DNA: TGTGCCAGCTCACCACCGAACAGAAACTATGGCTACACCTTC.

This chain connects TRBV19 to TRBJ1-1; D not resolved. V lost 6 bases to trimming and J lost 1 base, with 15 bases between them. In germline, CDR1 is LNHDA, CDR2 SQIVND (reference sequence). The length of the CDR3 is 15 residues. The CDR3 DNA sequence: TGTGCCAGTAGCTCATACCACGGGGAGAACACTGAAGCTTTCTTT. Residues: CASSSYHGENTEAFF.